Presented here are 24 T cell receptor beta chains from one specimen sequenced in a study of cytomegalovirus exposure and HLA in healthy donors. PCR primers comprised 60 Vbeta and 13 Jbeta primers. Assay used: immunoSEQ multiplex PCR; TCRdb lists only in-frame clones, some missing. The table has around 91,000 clones, roughly 73% seen once. The sequencing input was PBMCs. These receptors were taken from a male donor in good health and CMV-seropositive.

V and J are TRBV7-2 and TRBJ2-2; D might be TRBD2 (6 bases). V lost 1 base, J lost 4 bases, and 13 bases lay in between. Germline CDR1 and CDR2: SGHTA and FQGNSA. The CDR3 length is 16 residues. CDR3 sequence: CASSLVVTSTTGELFF. Here the CDR3 DNA reads TGTGCCAGCAGCTTAGTGGTGACTAGTACCACCGGGGAGCTGTTTTTT.

The gene calls are TRBV28 and TRBJ1-3, with D possibly matching TRBD1 (6 bases). The CDR3 is 15 amino acids. V was trimmed by 5 bases and J by 0 bases, leaving 11 bases between them. CDR1 MDHEN and CDR2 SYDVKM come from the germline V gene. The CDR3 DNA reads as TGTGCCAGCAGTGTAACAGGGTACTCTGGAAACACCATATATTTT. Protein sequence: CASSVTGYSGNTIYF.

J is TRBJ2-3 and V is TRBV29-1; TRBD2 matches 8 bases. The CDR3 runs 13 residues. With 3 bases clipped from V and 5 bases from J, the junction kept 4 bases outside the gene matches. The germline CDR1 and CDR2 sequences are SQVTM and ANQGSEA. The CDR3 protein is CSVDGTSEDTQYF. In nucleotides, the CDR3 is TGCAGCGTTGATGGGACTAGTGAAGATACGCAGTATTTT.

The sample holds one count of this clone. V gene TRBV19 combines with J gene TRBJ2-7; D ambiguous. This CDR3 is 14 amino acids long. The germline V gene encodes CDR1 LNHDA and CDR2 SQIVND (reference sequence). The V and J ends lost 7 bases and 5 bases respectively, with 18 bases between them. In DNA form, the CDR3 reads TGTGCCAGTACCCCCCTCCCCGGGTCGGACGAGCAGTACTTC. Amino acids: CASTPLPGSDEQYF. Full variable domain (missing parts from reference TRBV19 and TRBJ2-7): DGGITQSPKYLFRKEGQNVTLSCEQNLNHDAMYWYRQDPGQGLRLIYYSQIVNDFQKGDIAEGYSVSREKKESFPLTVTSAQKNPTAFYLCASTPLPGSDEQYFGPGTRLTVT.

This chain joins TRBV6-1 and TRBJ2-1; TRBD2 matches 10 bases. CDR3 length: 16 residues. The V gene end was trimmed by 2 bases and the J gene end by 8 bases; junction bases not matched to a gene: 9. The germline gives CDR1 MNHNS, CDR2 SASEGT. For the CDR3, the DNA is TGTGCCAGCAGTGAATCCCCTAGCGGGAGCGGCGATGAGCAGTTCTTC. This gives the protein CASSESPSGSGDEQFF.

The CDR3 bases are TGTGCCAGCACCGGGCCTAGCGGGACCTACGAGCAGTACTTC. Translated, it gives CASTGPSGTYEQYF. The genes are TRBV7-9 and TRBJ2-7; 9 bases agree with TRBD2. Germline lookup yields CDR1 SEHNR and CDR2 FQNEAQ (reference sequence). This CDR3 spans 14 amino acids. V trimming: 7 bases; J trimming: 2 bases; junction bases outside the gene matches: 6.

J is TRBJ2-5 and V is TRBV9; 9 bases align to TRBD2. CDR3 length: 15 residues. V trimming: 4 bases; J trimming: 5 bases; junction bases outside the gene matches: 9. The germline CDR1 and CDR2 sequences are SGDLS and YYNGEE. In DNA, the CDR3 is TGTGCCAGCAGCATCAGACTAGCGGCGGAGGAGACCCAGTACTTC. Translating gives CASSIRLAAEETQYF. The whole variable domain, remainder taken from reference TRBV9 and TRBJ2-5, is DSGVTQTPKHLITATGQRVTLRCSPRSGDLSVYWYQQSLDQGLQFLIQYYNGEERAKGNILERFSAQQFPDLHSELNLSSLELGDSALYFCASSIRLAAEETQYFGPGTRLLVL.

This chain joins TRBV28 and TRBJ1-2, with 7 bases lining up with TRBD1. The ends lost 0 bases at V and 0 bases at J; junction bases unmatched: 7. Germline CDR1 reads MDHEN; CDR2 reads SYDVKM. This CDR3 contains 17 residues. CDR3 sequence (DNA): TGTGCCAGCAGTTTATGGGCAGGGGGTTCTACTAACTATGGCTACACCTTC. Encoded protein: CASSLWAGGSTNYGYTF.

The chain employs TRBV30 and TRBJ1-4; D not certain. V lost 2 bases and J lost 8, with 6 bases in between. Germline values: CDR1 GTSNPN, CDR2 SVGIG (reference sequence). The CDR3 is made up of 11 amino acids. The DNA of the CDR3 is TGTGCCTGGAGTATCCGGGAAAAACTGTTTTTT. This codes for CAWSIREKLFF.

The chain employs TRBV29-1 and TRBJ1-1, with D possibly TRBD1 on 5 matching bases. CDR3 length equals 13 residues. V shed 7 bases and J shed 1 base, with 13 bases lying between them. Germline CDR1 is SQVTM and CDR2 is ANQGSEA. The CDR3 DNA reads TGCAGCGCGCGGGTGGGGGGGAACACTGAAGCTTTCTTT. Protein: CSARVGGNTEAFF.

The chain couples TRBV6-5 to TRBJ2-2, with a tentative D call TRBD1 (5 bases). CDR1 and CDR2 from the germline V gene are MNHEY and SVGAGI. This CDR3 region has 14 residues. V lost 4 bases and J 1 base, leaving 7 bases between the germline ends. CDR3 in amino acids: CASSSGQNTGELFF. CDR3 DNA: TGTGCCAGCAGTTCCGGACAGAACACCGGGGAGCTGTTTTTT.

This clone has only a few counts. V usage is TRBV27 and J usage is TRBJ2-1; 13 bases agree with TRBD2. The CDR3 has 15 amino acids. Germline CDR1 reads MNHEY; CDR2 reads SMNVEV (reference sequence). The J segment lost 5 bases and the V segment lost 4 bases, leaving 2 bases of the junction unmatched. CDR3 amino acids: CASSSTSGGHNEQFF. The CDR3 DNA reads TGTGCCAGCAGTTCGACTAGCGGGGGGCACAATGAGCAGTTCTTC.

The CDR3 region is CAWSGISGRGREQFF. CDR3 bases: TGTGCCTGGAGTGGGATAAGCGGGAGGGGACGGGAGCAGTTCTTC. This chain links TRBV30 with TRBJ2-1; 10 bases line up with TRBD2. Germline-derived CDR1 and CDR2 are GTSNPN and SVGIG (reference sequence). The CDR3 sequence is 15 residues long. V gave up 1 base and J gave up 10 bases; unmatched junction bases: 10.

The chain links TRBV19 to TRBJ1-4; D ambiguous. V was trimmed by 3 bases and J by 1 base, leaving 6 bases between them. Germline values: CDR1 LNHDA, CDR2 SQIVND (reference sequence). This CDR3 spans 14 amino acids. The CDR3 nucleotides are TGTGCCAGTAGTATCAGTCAAACTAATGAAAAACTGTTTTTT. Protein sequence: CASSISQTNEKLFF.

This chain connects TRBV7-9 to TRBJ2-1, with 8 positions matching TRBD2. Per the germline V gene, CDR1 is SEHNR and CDR2 is FQNEAQ (reference sequence). V gave up 7 bases and J gave up 9 bases; unmatched junction bases: 8. This CDR3 is 13 amino acids long. CDR3 region: CASTGRGGLEQFF. CDR3 nucleotides: TGTGCCAGCACCGGGAGGGGGGGCCTTGAGCAGTTCTTC.

CDR3 bases: TGTGCTACCGAAATGGCGGGGCTTAACCCACACAATGAGCAGTTCTTC. Its translation is CATEMAGLNPHNEQFF. The chain joins TRBV15 to TRBJ2-1, with D maybe TRBD2 (6 bases). Looked up from germline, CDR1 is LNHNV and CDR2 is YYDKDF (reference sequence). This CDR3 is 16 amino acids long.

This clone was counted between two and nine times. The DNA of the CDR3 is TGCGCCAGCAGTGGGACAGACTATGGCTACACCTTC. It encodes CASSGTDYGYTF. The rearrangement uses TRBV10-1 and TRBJ1-2; D possibly corresponds to TRBD1 (6 bases). Germline V gene sequence: CDR1 WNHNN, CDR2 SYGVQD (reference sequence). This CDR3 comprises 12 residues. V was shortened by 4 bases and J by 3 bases, with 6 bases between the two germline ends.

V is TRBV5-1 and J is TRBJ2-2, with a tentative D call TRBD2 (5 bases). This CDR3 has 14 amino acids. Germline V lookup: CDR1 SGHRS, CDR2 YFSETQ. Trimming cost V 0 bases and J 5 bases, with 8 bases left between them. The CDR3 DNA reads as TGCGCCAGCAGCTTGGCCTCGGGGACCGGGGAGCTGTTTTTT. This encodes CASSLASGTGELFF.

The rearrangement links TRBV5-1 to TRBJ2-3; the match to TRBD2 covers 8 bases. CDR3 length: 17 residues. The germline V gene has CDR1 SGHRS and CDR2 YFSETQ. Trimming at V came to 0 bases and at J to 0 bases, leaving 6 bases not matched to a gene. CDR3 nucleotide sequence: TGCGCCAGCAGCTTGGGCCTAGCGGGCGATAGCACAGATACGCAGTATTTT. It specifies CASSLGLAGDSTDTQYF.

The rearrangement uses TRBV11-2 and TRBJ2-7; D not resolved. V lost 2 bases and J 0 bases, leaving 17 bases between the germline ends. The CDR3 loop spans 17 amino acids. Germline V gene lookup returns CDR1 SGHAT and CDR2 FQNNGV. The CDR3 DNA is TGTGCCAGCAGCTTACTTCATCGGTTAGATCACTCCTACGAGCAGTACTTC. Translating it yields CASSLLHRLDHSYEQYF.

The gene calls are TRBV5-1 and TRBJ2-2; D is perhaps TRBD1 (6 bases). With 2 bases removed from V and 0 bases from J, the gap between germline ends came to 8 bases. This CDR3 is 15 amino acids long. Germline CDR1 and CDR2: SGHRS and YFSETQ. CDR3 residues: CASSFKGANTGELFF. CDR3 nucleotides: TGCGCCAGCAGCTTCAAGGGGGCGAACACCGGGGAGCTGTTTTTT.

The V call is TRBV4-1, the J call TRBJ2-1; the D gene is possibly TRBD2 (6 bases). Germline V gene sequence: CDR1 MGHRA, CDR2 YSYEKL. The V gene lost 5 bases and the J gene lost 7 bases, with 12 bases spanning the gap. The CDR3 loop spans 13 amino acids. CDR3 bases: TGCGCCAGCAGCGCGTCGGCGGGGAATGAGCAGTTCTTC. This translates into CASSASAGNEQFF.

The chain uses TRBV18 and TRBJ1-2, with TRBD1 matching over 8 bases. The V segment lost 5 bases and the J segment 3 bases; nucleotides outside the gene matches: 5. The length of the CDR3 is 14 residues. Germline assignment: CDR1 KGHSH and CDR2 LQKENI. In nucleotides, the CDR3 is TGTGCCAGCTCATCCAACAGGGGGGACTATGGCTACACCTTC. Translating gives CASSSNRGDYGYTF. The full variable domain, its missing parts supplied by reference TRBV18 and TRBJ1-2, is NAGVMQNPRHLVRRRGQEARLRCSPMKGHSHVYWYRQLPEEGLKFMVYLQKENIIDESGMPKERFSAEFPKEGPSILRIQQVVRGDSAAYFCASSSNRGDYGYTFGSGTRLTVV.

This clone was picked up a small number of times. J is TRBJ2-6 and V is TRBV27; possible D gene TRBD1, 6 bases. Germline values: CDR1 MNHEY, CDR2 SMNVEV (reference sequence). The V gene lost 8 bases and the J gene lost 0 bases, with 8 bases spanning the gap. This CDR3 is built from 14 residues. The CDR3 coding sequence is TGTGCCAGCGCAGGGGCCTCTGGGGCCAACGTCCTGACTTTC. Its protein product is CASAGASGANVLTF.